These 5 T cell receptor beta chains were sequenced from one sample in a study of cytomegalovirus exposure and HLA in healthy donors. Vbeta (60) and Jbeta (13) primers were used in the PCR. Clones were read by immunoSEQ multiplex PCR, and TCRdb kept only the in-frame ones, dropping some. The sample includes fewer than 110,000 clones, around 67% of them seen just once. Sequencing was performed on PBMCs. All receptors derive from a woman in her thirties or forties in good health and CMV-seropositive.

About this clone itself: The junction does not match germline at one end; this may be a read error. The V gene is TRBV7-7, the J gene TRBJ1-5; D is possibly TRBD1 (5 bases). Per the germline V gene, CDR1 is SSHAT and CDR2 is FNYEAQ (reference sequence). CDR3 length: 13 residues. The CDR3 DNA reads as TGTGCTAGCAGCTTAGACAGAAATCAGCCCCAGCATTTT. This gives the protein CASSLDRNQPQHF.

This sequence joins TRBV7-8 and TRBJ2-5, with 7 bases lining up with TRBD2. V dropped 5 bases and J dropped 6; count of bases not matched to a gene: 12. Germline-derived CDR1 and CDR2 are SGHVS and FQNEAQ. CDR3 size: 15 residues. CDR3 protein: CASSPYGDYRQTQYF. The CDR3 DNA is TGTGCCAGCAGCCCCTACGGGGACTACAGGCAGACCCAGTACTTC.

The chain uses TRBV27 and TRBJ2-7; 7 bases fit TRBD1. This CDR3 is 17 amino acids long. Germline V lookup: CDR1 MNHEY, CDR2 SMNVEV (reference sequence). The V segment lost 6 bases and the J segment 3 bases; nucleotides outside the gene matches: 17. The CDR3 loop is CASSRTGPGTGRYEQYF. CDR3 bases: TGTGCCAGCAGCAGGACAGGTCCAGGAACAGGACGCTACGAGCAGTACTTC.

This clone was counted a single time. Other DNA sequences in the sample encode the same CDR3. The chain has TRBV5-1 and TRBJ2-2; D is undetermined. This CDR3 is 12 amino acids long. The V end was cut by 1 base, the J end by 6 bases, with 4 bases between. Per germline, CDR1 SGHRS and CDR2 YFSETQ. The CDR3 here is CASSLSSGELFF. CDR3 coding DNA: TGCGCCAGCAGCTTGTCGTCCGGGGAGCTGTTTTTT.

V gene TRBV4-1 combines with J gene TRBJ1-1, with TRBD1 matching over 8 bases. The trim removed 2 bases at V and 10 bases at J, leaving 9 bases unmatched. Per the germline V gene, CDR1 is MGHRA and CDR2 is YSYEKL. The CDR3 extends over 14 amino acids. In DNA form, the CDR3 reads TGCGCCAGCAGCCAACCCCACCTGACAGGGGCAGCTTTCTTT. Protein product: CASSQPHLTGAAFF.